Below, 7 T cell receptor beta chains from the same sample are listed, as sequenced in a study of shared clonotypes between healthy human individuals (dated by TCRdb to 2018 to 2021). To prepare the library, the immunoSEQ multiplex PCR assay was applied. Not all clones reach the TCRdb copy of this immuneACCESS table, which keeps in-frame sequences only. Checked studies attribute under half of the gap to unresolved V genes and leave the rest unexplained. The sample table contains about 2.4 million clones; only one count was recorded for 80% to 95% of them. The ten largest clones represent roughly 0.39% of the sample. Sequencing was carried out using naive CD4+ T cells from PBMCs. This specimen's cell subset or site label, interpreted: CD45RA+ positively selected. These TCRs come from a young man in good health. Some clones in this sample may be carry-over from other donors' samples.

About this clone itself: Other DNA sequences in this sample translate to the same CDR3. The chain combines TRBV6-5 with TRBJ1-2; tentative D call: TRBD1 (5 bases). The CDR3 runs 11 residues. The V end lost 8 bases, the J end lost 4 bases, and 8 bases lay between the germline ends. The germline CDR1 and CDR2 sequences are MNHEY and SVGAGI. CDR3 DNA: TGTGCCAGCCGTGGGGGCTATGGCTACACCTTC. This encodes CASRGGYGYTF.

The gene calls are TRBV7-2 and TRBJ2-2; a weak D match, TRBD2 (5 bases). The CDR3 contains 13 residues. V lost 6 bases, J lost 5 bases, and 10 bases lay in between. Germline lookup yields CDR1 SGHTA and CDR2 FQGNSA. The CDR3 loop reads CASRPTGTGELFF. CDR3 bases: TGTGCCAGCAGACCCACGGGGACCGGGGAGCTGTTTTTT.

This chain uses TRBV27 with TRBJ1-2, with 8 bases lining up with TRBD1. Germline V lookup: CDR1 MNHEY, CDR2 SMNVEV (reference sequence). The CDR3 has 18 residues. Losses at the gene ends were 1 base for V and 0 bases for J; bases not matched to a gene: 10. The CDR3 DNA is TGTGCCAGCAGTTTATTTTGGACAGGGTTGACTGCTAACTATGGCTACACCTTC. Protein product: CASSLFWTGLTANYGYTF.

Comment on this clone: Other DNA sequences from this sample encode an identical CDR3 as well. In DNA, the CDR3 is TGTGCCAGCAGTCGGGACAGTTACGAGCAGTACTTC. Amino acids: CASSRDSYEQYF. The chain combines TRBV2 with TRBJ2-7; 7 bases map to TRBD1. The V gene end was trimmed by 5 bases and the J gene end by 4 bases; junction bases not matched to a gene: 2. The CDR3 length is 12 residues. CDR1 is SNHLY and CDR2 is FYNNEI in the germline V gene.

In nucleotides, the CDR3 is TGTGCCAGCAGTGAAGCCGGTACGGGACATTTAAGCTATCCTGAAGCTTTCTTT. This gives the protein CASSEAGTGHLSYPEAFF. V usage is TRBV6-1 and J usage is TRBJ1-1; D is possibly TRBD1 (6 bases). Per germline, CDR1 MNHNS and CDR2 SASEGT. Trimming removed 0 bases at V and 6 bases at J, with 23 bases between. This CDR3 has 18 residues.

The chain couples TRBV5-4 to TRBJ1-2; possibly TRBD1 for D (6 bases). V was trimmed by 1 base and J by 5 bases, leaving 9 bases between them. CDR1 and CDR2 (germline): SGHNT, YYREEE (reference sequence). The CDR3 consists of 13 residues. The CDR3 sequence: CASSLRGLYGYTF. Written as DNA, the CDR3 is TGTGCCAGCAGCTTGAGGGGGTTATATGGCTACACCTTC.

This chain links TRBV9 with TRBJ1-5, with D uncertain. Trimming removed 2 bases at V and 1 base at J, with 13 bases between. Germline CDR1 SGDLS, CDR2 YYNGEE. This CDR3 contains 16 residues. The CDR3 coding sequence is TGTGCCAGCAGCGTCAAGAGGGTTGGAAGCAATCAGCCCCAGCATTTT. Protein product: CASSVKRVGSNQPQHF. The complete variable domain, with remaining parts taken from reference TRBV9 and TRBJ1-5, reads DSGVTQTPKHLITATGQRVTLRCSPRSGDLSVYWYQQSLDQGLQFLIQYYNGEERAKGNILERFSAQQFPDLHSELNLSSLELGDSALYFCASSVKRVGSNQPQHFGDGTRLSIL.